Sequencing of this T cell receptor beta chain was carried out in a study of T cell repertoires in cytomegalovirus infection. Regarding the study as a whole: Clonotype analysis showed dominance of the ex vivo response by HLA-C-restricted CMV-specific TCR beta clonotypes.

On this clonotype itself: The target antigen is unknown.

TCRdb fed the reads into MiXCR, producing one record per CDR3 protein. The repertoire consists of approximately 1,000,000 distinct CDR3 sequences, with less than 40% occurring once and the leading ten covering roughly 13%. This CDR3 comprises 14 residues. Germline V gives CDR1 MNHEY, CDR2 SMNVEV (reference sequence). Between the trimmed V and J ends, which lost 8 bases and 7 bases, there was a span of 18 bases. The specimen was cultured CD8+ T cells from PBMCs, collected from culture after CMV antigen stimulation. J is TRBJ1-5 and V is TRBV27; the D is unclear. The source of this sequence is a human donor in good health (CMV status not recorded). Some clones in this sample may be carry-over from other donors' samples. This CDR3 is CASRPGGAVQPQHF. CDR3 sequence (DNA): TGTGCCAGCCGCCCGGGAGGTGCGGTGCAGCCCCAGCATTTT.